The 9 T cell receptor beta chains below were found in one sample sequenced in a study of blood T cell repertoires in COVID-19. The data were produced by immunoSEQ multiplex PCR, yet TCRdb's version contains in-frame clones alone and is incomplete. The table records some 270,000 clones, 65% to 90% of them present only once. Sequencing input: PBMCs or T cells enriched from blood (not recorded which). The receptors derive from a woman aged 50 to 60 with acute COVID-19.

The chain carries TRBV6-5 and TRBJ1-4; TRBD1 matches 8 bases. This CDR3 has 12 amino acids. Germline values: CDR1 MNHEY, CDR2 SVGAGI. Trimming removed 7 bases from V and 11 bases from J; junction bases left unmatched: 6. The CDR3 sequence: CASTGQGTKLFF. The CDR3 DNA follows: TGTGCCAGCACCGGACAGGGAACTAAACTGTTTTTT.

The chain links TRBV18 to TRBJ2-7; the D gene is possibly TRBD1 (6 bases). Per germline, CDR1 KGHSH and CDR2 LQKENI. The CDR3 loop spans 14 amino acids. V lost 6 bases and J 6 bases, leaving 18 bases between the germline ends. The CDR3 region is CASSPETGFVEQYF. The CDR3, as DNA: TGTGCCAGCTCCCCCGAAACAGGGTTCGTCGAGCAGTACTTC.

The V gene is TRBV7-2, the J gene TRBJ2-3, with 7 bases fitting TRBD2. CDR3 size: 14 residues. The V gene end was trimmed by 7 bases and the J gene end by 7 bases; junction bases not matched to a gene: 11. Per germline, CDR1 SGHTA and CDR2 FQGNSA. The CDR3 loop reads CASTLSVGGNTQYF. DNA for the CDR3: TGTGCCAGCACTCTATCCGTCGGGGGGAATACGCAGTATTTT. Variable domain in full (rest from reference TRBV7-2 and TRBJ2-3): GAGVSQSPSNKVTEKGKDVELRCDPISGHTALYWYRQSLGQGLEFLIYFQGNSAPDKSGLPSDRFSAERTGGSVSTLTIQRTQQEDSAVYLCASTLSVGGNTQYFGPGTRLTVL.

The V gene is TRBV29-1, the J gene TRBJ1-1; the D gene is possibly TRBD1 (6 bases). Trimming pared 3 bases from V and 5 bases from J, leaving 13 bases between. The CDR3 is made up of 13 amino acids. Germline CDR1 SQVTM, CDR2 ANQGSEA. CDR3 in amino acids: CSVDSGRGTEAFF. The DNA of the CDR3 is TGCAGCGTTGACTCCGGCAGGGGAACTGAAGCTTTCTTT.

J is TRBJ2-3 and V is TRBV5-1; TRBD2 might be the D (6 bases). CDR1 and CDR2 from the germline V gene are SGHRS and YFSETQ. Trimming took 4 bases from V and 1 from J, leaving 16 bases between them. The CDR3 spans 16 residues. The CDR3 is CASSLPLAQGTDTQYF. CDR3 DNA sequence: TGCGCCAGCAGCCTCCCACTAGCACAGGGCACAGATACGCAGTATTTT.

The chain uses TRBV9 and TRBJ1-2; D is unresolved. Germline lookup yields CDR1 SGDLS and CDR2 YYNGEE. The CDR3 consists of 13 residues. Trimming left V 2 bases short and J 5 bases short, with 10 bases between. The DNA of the CDR3 is TGTGCCAGCAGCGTTTTGGGCAGTTATGGCTACACCTTC. Encoded protein: CASSVLGSYGYTF.

This chain links TRBV5-6 with TRBJ2-1; unclear D gene. CDR3 size: 14 residues. V lost 1 base to trimming and J lost 8 bases, with 13 bases between them. Germline V gives CDR1 SGHDT, CDR2 YYEEEE. CDR3 residues: CASSLFRFHDEQFF. The CDR3 DNA is TGTGCCAGCAGCTTGTTTCGGTTTCACGATGAGCAGTTCTTC.

J is TRBJ2-4 and V is TRBV19; D may be TRBD1 (6 bases). This CDR3 region has 13 residues. Trimming cost V 2 bases and J 9 bases, with 11 bases left between them. CDR1 and CDR2 (germline): LNHDA, SQIVND (reference sequence). The CDR3 region is CASSINRVGIQYF. CDR3 coding DNA: TGTGCCAGTAGTATAAACAGGGTGGGCATTCAGTACTTC.

The chain employs TRBV27 and TRBJ1-1, with a weak D call TRBD1 (6 bases). V shed 6 bases and J shed 4 bases, with 15 bases lying between them. The CDR3 has 14 residues. Germline CDR1 and CDR2: MNHEY and SMNVEV (reference sequence). Here the CDR3 DNA reads TGTGCCAGCAGGCTATCAGGGGACGGCACTGAAGCTTTCTTT. It yields the protein CASRLSGDGTEAFF.